Below, 3 T cell receptor beta chains from the same sample are listed, as sequenced in a study of blood T cell repertoires in COVID-19. Sequenced by immunoSEQ multiplex PCR; TCRdb stores in-frame clones only, minus some. The sample lists 65,000 to 70,000 clones, over 70% occurring once. The source material was peripheral blood. These receptors came from a man in his fifties or sixties with active COVID-19.

The chain joins TRBV7-9 to TRBJ1-1; 7 bases fit TRBD1. Looked up from germline, CDR1 is SEHNR and CDR2 is FQNEAQ (reference sequence). V shed 4 bases, J shed 3 bases, and the junction held 2 bases outside the gene matches. This CDR3 contains 13 residues. CDR3 residues: CASSYTGDTEAFF. The CDR3 nucleotides are TGTGCCAGCAGCTACACAGGGGACACTGAAGCTTTCTTT.

V and J are TRBV7-3 and TRBJ2-2, with 9 bases lining up with TRBD2. After removal of 1 base from V and 8 bases from J, the junction contained 8 bases not matched to a gene. Germline-derived CDR1 and CDR2 are SGHTA and FQGTGA. The CDR3 spans 16 residues. CDR3 nucleotide sequence: TGTGCCAGCAGCTTAATGGGGAGTCTAGCGGGAGGGGAGCTGTTTTTT. The encoded protein is CASSLMGSLAGGELFF.

V is TRBV28 and J is TRBJ2-6, with D perhaps matching TRBD2 (6 bases). CDR3 length equals 18 residues. V was pared by 1 base and J by 1 base, with 14 bases between. CDR1 and CDR2 from the germline V gene are MDHEN and SYDVKM. CDR3 in amino acids: CASSLLRGRSSGANVLTF. In DNA, the CDR3 is TGTGCCAGCAGTTTATTGCGGGGAAGGTCGTCTGGGGCCAACGTCCTGACTTTC.